This paragraph reports one TCR beta chain. The sample belongs to a study of shared clonotypes between healthy human individuals. The CD4+ fraction was divided into a CD45RA+ naive subset and a CD45RA-negative memory subset. Repertoires were generated with immunoSEQ multiplex PCR, while TCRdb's copy carries only in-frame clones and drops some. The sample holds around 2,000,000 clones; 85% to 95% are singletons and the top ten take under 0.15%. The CDR3 length is 16 residues. Losses at the gene ends were 1 base for V and 7 bases for J; bases not matched to a gene: 6. Germline V lookup: CDR1 LGHNA, CDR2 YSLEER.

Sequencing input: naive CD4+ T cells sorted from blood. The sample's subset: CD45RA+ positively selected. The chain carries TRBV4-3 and TRBJ1-6; 8 bases line up with TRBD1. The sequence came from a man aged 18 to 29 in good health. The CDR3, as DNA: TGCGCCAGCAGCCAAGCGGGACAGGCCCCAAATTCACCCCTCCACTTT. Amino acid sequence: CASSQAGQAPNSPLHF.